These 3 T cell receptor beta chains originate from one sample sequenced in a study of lung T cells in sarcoidosis with Löfgren's syndrome. TCRdb passed the reads through MiXCR, listing each CDR3 protein once. This sample yields around 60,000 distinct CDR3 sequences, of which approximately 21% are seen a single time; about 2.5% belongs to the top ten. Sequencing input: CD4+ T cells from PBMCs. These receptors were obtained from a human donor with sarcoidosis (Löfgren's syndrome or another form), or a control subject (not recorded which).

The chain has TRBV18 and TRBJ1-1, with a possible D match to TRBD1 (5 bases). This CDR3 contains 16 residues. The germline CDR1 and CDR2 sequences are KGHSH and LQKENI. The V end lost 3 bases, the J end lost 1 base, and 15 bases lay between the germline ends. CDR3 bases: TGTGCCAGCTCACCCCGGACTGAGGGGACGAACACTGAAGCTTTCTTT. Amino acid sequence: CASSPRTEGTNTEAFF.

This clonotype has just one count. A read error may explain this, as a much larger clone is one base away. V gene TRBV7-9 combines with J gene TRBJ2-3; no reliable D call. Near its end, the DNA agrees better with TRBJ1-5, so the J call may be wrong. The CDR3 sequence is 13 residues long. Germline V CDR1 and CDR2: SEHNR, FQNEAQ (reference sequence). The CDR3 DNA follows: TGTGCCAGCAGCTTATTAGCTTCAGATACGCAGCATTTT. Translating it yields CASSLLASDTQHF.

Of note for this clonotype: With a much larger clone just one base away, this may be a read error. The gene calls are TRBV2 and TRBJ1-5; D is perhaps TRBD1 (6 bases). Near its end, the DNA agrees better with TRBJ2-3, so the J call may be wrong. Per the germline V gene, CDR1 is SNHLY and CDR2 is FYNNEI. CDR3 size: 14 residues. The CDR3 loop is CASSPDSRNQPQYF. In nucleotides, the CDR3 is TGTGCCAGCAGCCCGGACAGCCGCAATCAGCCCCAGTATTTT.